This TCR beta chain was documented in a study of beta chain features in type 1 diabetes. Whole-study findings and limits: PCR could preferentially amplify shorter templates, alike in patients and controls. TCRB CDR3s were moderately but significantly shorter in Type 1 diabetes patients in all four CD4+ subsets.

Trimming took 1 base from V and 6 from J; bases not matched to a gene: 5. The germline V gene has CDR1 SEHNR and CDR2 FQNEAQ (reference sequence). The CDR3 consists of 15 residues. The isolated RNA, all of it, was reverse transcribed, so expressed TCRB transcripts were what got sequenced. The table came from immunoSEQ multiplex PCR; TCRdb's copy has only in-frame clones and leaves some out. The sample records around 160,000 clones, about 50% being singletons. This clone was observed a few times. Its antigen is undetermined. This rearrangement joins TRBV7-9 to TRBJ1-5; 8 positions agree with TRBD1. The TCR sequence derives from a man between 18 and 35 years old in good health. Sequencing input: Tregs from blood. CDR3 bases: TGTGCCAGCAGCTTAGGCTGGACAGGGAGTCAGCCCCAGCATTTT. This gives the protein CASSLGWTGSQPQHF.